Shown below are 9 T cell receptor beta chains from a single sample sequenced in a study of radiation and T cells in renal cell carcinoma. Libraries were prepared by immunoSEQ multiplex PCR; TCRdb keeps only in-frame clonotypes and omits some of them. The sample contains 100,000 to 150,000 clones, roughly 80% of which appear only once. As to time point: baseline pretreatment blood. Treatment: 15 Gy SBRT to primary tumor, nephrectomy 4 weeks later. The specimen comprised blood, sampled from a patient whose treatment included radiotherapy and nephrectomy. The receptors shown here come from an older woman with renal cell carcinoma.

This clone was picked up a small number of times. The V gene is TRBV19, the J gene TRBJ2-7, with a weak D call TRBD2 (5 bases). Germline V gene lookup returns CDR1 LNHDA and CDR2 SQIVND (reference sequence). This CDR3 is built from 14 residues. Trimming pared 5 bases from V and 7 bases from J, leaving 18 bases between. The CDR3 is CASSPRRGSREQYF. The CDR3 bases are TGTGCCAGTAGTCCTAGACGGGGAAGTCGGGAGCAGTACTTC.

The chain uses TRBV27 and TRBJ2-1, with TRBD2 identical over 8 bases. The CDR3 length is 15 residues. V lost 5 bases and J lost 0; bases outside the gene matches: 3. Germline V lookup: CDR1 MNHEY, CDR2 SMNVEV (reference sequence). The CDR3 DNA reads TGTGCCAGCAGTCCCCGGGGGGGCTCCTACAATGAGCAGTTCTTC. This encodes CASSPRGGSYNEQFF.

The rearrangement links TRBV28 to TRBJ2-7; D assignment may be TRBD1 or TRBD2 (5 bases each). CDR3 size: 15 residues. CDR1 and CDR2 from the germline V gene are MDHEN and SYDVKM. V was shortened by 3 bases and J by 3 bases, with 15 bases between the two germline ends. DNA of the CDR3: TGTGCCAGCAGTTTGCACCGGGACCGACTCTACGAGCAGTACTTC. Translation gives CASSLHRDRLYEQYF.

This chain joins TRBV29-1 and TRBJ2-1, with unresolved D. V dropped 5 bases and J dropped 10 bases, with 3 bases sitting between them. Germline V CDR1 and CDR2: SQVTM, ANQGSEA. The length of the CDR3 is 8 residues. The DNA for the CDR3 is TGCAGCGTTAACGAGCAGTTCTTC. Its protein is CSVNEQFF.

J is TRBJ2-5 and V is TRBV19; no clear D gene. V shed 3 bases and J shed 5 bases, with 13 bases lying between them. This CDR3 comprises 14 residues. CDR1 LNHDA and CDR2 SQIVND come from the germline V gene (reference sequence). CDR3 in DNA: TGTGCCAGTAGTATTCACGAAGGTCCTGAGACCCAGTACTTC. Its translation is CASSIHEGPETQYF.

This clone was seen a few times. The V gene is TRBV19, the J gene TRBJ1-1; D remains unclear. Trimming took off 7 bases at V and 6 bases at J, with 21 bases between the two ends. The CDR3 length is 15 residues. Per the germline V gene, CDR1 is LNHDA and CDR2 is SQIVND (reference sequence). The CDR3 loop is CASISGYDPVAEAFF. Written as DNA, the CDR3 is TGTGCCAGTATTTCAGGCTACGACCCCGTCGCTGAAGCTTTCTTT.

The rearrangement joins TRBV6-1 to TRBJ1-5; D is unresolved. V lost 3 bases and J lost 9, with 12 bases in between. Germline-derived CDR1 and CDR2 are MNHNS and SASEGT. The CDR3 is made up of 13 amino acids. The CDR3 spells CASSDWARGPQHF. CDR3 nucleotide sequence: TGTGCCAGCAGTGACTGGGCTCGGGGGCCCCAGCATTTT.

This chain links TRBV10-1 with TRBJ1-1; D gene ambiguous. There are 14 residues in the CDR3. Germline V gene lookup returns CDR1 WNHNN and CDR2 SYGVQD (reference sequence). Trimming took 3 bases from V and 4 from J, leaving 12 bases between them. CDR3 DNA sequence: TGCGCCAGCAGTGAAGGGCAGGTCGCCACTGAAGCTTTCTTT. Translating gives CASSEGQVATEAFF.

The chain uses TRBV7-9 and TRBJ1-2, with 7 bases aligning to TRBD1. This CDR3 region has 15 residues. Germline V CDR1 and CDR2: SEHNR, FQNEAQ (reference sequence). V was pared by 4 bases and J by 8 bases, with 13 bases of the junction left unmatched. The CDR3, as DNA: TGTGCCAGCAGCTCCCGACAGGGCTTGATGGAAGGCTACACCTTC. Protein product: CASSSRQGLMEGYTF.